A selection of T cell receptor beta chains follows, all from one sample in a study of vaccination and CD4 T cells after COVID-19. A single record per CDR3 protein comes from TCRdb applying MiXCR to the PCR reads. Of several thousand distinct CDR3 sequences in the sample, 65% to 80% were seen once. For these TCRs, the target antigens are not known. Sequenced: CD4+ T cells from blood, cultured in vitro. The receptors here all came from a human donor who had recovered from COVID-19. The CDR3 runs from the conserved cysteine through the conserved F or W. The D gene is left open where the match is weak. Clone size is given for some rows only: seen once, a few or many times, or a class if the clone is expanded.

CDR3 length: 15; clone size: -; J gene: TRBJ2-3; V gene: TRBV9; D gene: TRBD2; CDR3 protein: CASSQERGGTDTQYF; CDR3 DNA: TGTGCCAGCAGCCAGGAGCGGGGTGGGACAGATACGCAGTATTTT
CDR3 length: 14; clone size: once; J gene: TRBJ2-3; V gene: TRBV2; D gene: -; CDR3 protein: CASRRGRGTDTQYF; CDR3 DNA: TGTGCCAGCAGGCGGGGTCGAGGCACAGATACGCAGTATTTT
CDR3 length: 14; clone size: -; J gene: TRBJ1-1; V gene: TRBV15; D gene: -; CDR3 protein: CATSRDRGNTEAFF; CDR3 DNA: TGTGCCACCAGCAGAGATAGGGGGAACACTGAAGCTTTCTTT
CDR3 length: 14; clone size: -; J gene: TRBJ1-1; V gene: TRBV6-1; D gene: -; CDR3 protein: CASTPRQGNTEAFF; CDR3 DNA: TGTGCCAGCACCCCTCGGCAGGGTAACACTGAAGCTTTCTTT
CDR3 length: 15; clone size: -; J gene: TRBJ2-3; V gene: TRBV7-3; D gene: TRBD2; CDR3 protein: CASSFALAATDTQYF; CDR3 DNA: TGTGCCAGCAGCTTTGCACTAGCGGCCACAGATACGCAGTATTTT
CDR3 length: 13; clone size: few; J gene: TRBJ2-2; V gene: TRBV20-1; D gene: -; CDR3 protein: CSANSRITGELFF; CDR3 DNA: TGCAGTGCAAATAGTAGGATCACCGGGGAGCTGTTTTTT
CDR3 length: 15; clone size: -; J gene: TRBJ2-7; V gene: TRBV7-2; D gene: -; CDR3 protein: CASSLIGSFSYEQYF; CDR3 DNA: TGTGCCAGCAGCTTAATCGGTAGCTTCTCCTACGAGCAGTACTTC
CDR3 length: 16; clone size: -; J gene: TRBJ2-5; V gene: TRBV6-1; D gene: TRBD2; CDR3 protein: CASSRGTSGRSETQYF; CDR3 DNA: TGTGCCAGCAGTAGGGGGACTAGCGGGAGATCCGAGACCCAGTACTTC
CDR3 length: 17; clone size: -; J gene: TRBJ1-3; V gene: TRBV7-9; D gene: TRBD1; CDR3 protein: CASSWGTGSISGNTIYF; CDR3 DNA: TGTGCCAGCAGCTGGGGGACAGGGTCAATCTCTGGAAACACCATATATTTT
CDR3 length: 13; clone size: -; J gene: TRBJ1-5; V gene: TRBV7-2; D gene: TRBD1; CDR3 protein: CASSGQGDQPQHF; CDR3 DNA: TGTGCCAGCAGCGGGCAGGGGGATCAGCCCCAGCATTTT
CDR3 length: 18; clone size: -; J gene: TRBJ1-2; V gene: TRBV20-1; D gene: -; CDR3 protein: CSARGPELGGQGQRGYTF; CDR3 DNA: TGCAGTGCTAGAGGCCCCGAGCTGGGGGGGCAGGGGCAACGCGGCTACACCTTC
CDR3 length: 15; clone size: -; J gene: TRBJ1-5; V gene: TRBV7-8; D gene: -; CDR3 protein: CASSLLAGYNQPQHF; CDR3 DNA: TGTGCCAGCAGCTTATTGGCAGGGTACAATCAGCCCCAGCATTTT
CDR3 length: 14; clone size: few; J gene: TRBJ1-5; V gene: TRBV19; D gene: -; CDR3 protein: CASTQGPSNQPQHF; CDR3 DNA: TGTGCCAGTACCCAGGGCCCAAGCAATCAGCCCCAGCATTTT
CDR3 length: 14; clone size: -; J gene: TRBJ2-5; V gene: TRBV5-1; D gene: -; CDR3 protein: CASSSSGIQETQYF; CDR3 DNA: TGCGCCAGCAGCTCCAGTGGGATACAAGAGACCCAGTACTTC
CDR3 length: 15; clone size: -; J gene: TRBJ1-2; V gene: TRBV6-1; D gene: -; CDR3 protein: CASSEGAIRNYGYTF; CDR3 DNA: TGTGCCAGCAGTGAAGGGGCGATAAGGAACTATGGCTACACCTTC
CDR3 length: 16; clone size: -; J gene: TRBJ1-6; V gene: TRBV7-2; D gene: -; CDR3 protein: CASSLTHGSYNSPLHF; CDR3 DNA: TGTGCCAGCAGCTTAACTCATGGCTCCTATAATTCACCCCTCCACTTT
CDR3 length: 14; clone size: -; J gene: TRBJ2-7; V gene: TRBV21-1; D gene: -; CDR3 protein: CASSTRDKSYEQYF; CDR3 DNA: TGTGCCAGCAGCACCCGGGACAAATCCTACGAGCAGTACTTC
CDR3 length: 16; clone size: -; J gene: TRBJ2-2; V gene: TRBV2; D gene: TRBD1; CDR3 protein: CASKGTVTSNTGELFF; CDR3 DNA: TGTGCCAGCAAGGGGACAGTCACTTCGAACACCGGGGAGCTGTTTTTT
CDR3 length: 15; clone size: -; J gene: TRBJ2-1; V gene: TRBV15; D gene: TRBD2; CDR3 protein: CATSRQLAGENEQFF; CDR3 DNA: TGTGCCACCAGCAGACAACTAGCGGGAGAGAATGAGCAGTTCTTC
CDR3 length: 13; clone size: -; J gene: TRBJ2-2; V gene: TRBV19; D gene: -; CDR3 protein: CASSATSRGELFF; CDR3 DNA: TGTGCCAGTAGTGCAACTAGTCGCGGGGAGCTGTTTTTT
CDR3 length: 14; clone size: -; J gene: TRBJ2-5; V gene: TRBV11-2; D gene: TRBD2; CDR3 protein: CASSLAGGEETQYF; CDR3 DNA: TGTGCCAGCAGCTTAGCGGGGGGGGAAGAGACCCAGTACTTC
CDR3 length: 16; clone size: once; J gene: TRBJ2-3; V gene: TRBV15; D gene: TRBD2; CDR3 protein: CATSRDSGGALDTQYF; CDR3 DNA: TGTGCCACCAGCAGAGATAGCGGGGGCGCATTGGATACGCAGTATTTT
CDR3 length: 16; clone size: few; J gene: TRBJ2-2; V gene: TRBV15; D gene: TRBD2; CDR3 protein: CATSGRLAGGTGELFF; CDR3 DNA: TGTGCCACCAGCGGACGACTAGCGGGGGGCACCGGGGAGCTGTTTTTT
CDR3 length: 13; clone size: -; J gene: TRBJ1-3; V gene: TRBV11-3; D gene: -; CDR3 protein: CASSLANGNTIYF; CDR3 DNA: TGTGCCAGCAGCTTAGCGAACGGAAACACCATATATTTT
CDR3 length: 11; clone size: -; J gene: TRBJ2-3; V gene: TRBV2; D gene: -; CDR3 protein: CAAGSGDTQYF; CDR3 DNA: TGTGCCGCCGGGTCGGGAGATACGCAGTATTTT
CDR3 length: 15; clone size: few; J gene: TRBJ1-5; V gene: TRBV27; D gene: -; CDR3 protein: CASTPQGLDKQPQHF; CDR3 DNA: TGTGCCAGCACCCCCCAGGGGCTGGATAAGCAGCCCCAGCATTTT
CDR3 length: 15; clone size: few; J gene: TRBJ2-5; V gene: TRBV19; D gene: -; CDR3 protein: CASSKDSQSQETQYF; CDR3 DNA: TGTGCCAGTAGTAAGGACAGTCAAAGCCAAGAGACCCAGTACTTC
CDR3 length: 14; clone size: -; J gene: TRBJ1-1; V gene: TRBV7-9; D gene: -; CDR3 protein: CASSSYRGSTEAFF; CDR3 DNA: TGTGCCAGCAGCTCCTACAGAGGGTCCACTGAAGCTTTCTTT